The TCR beta chain under discussion was sequenced for a study of shared clonotypes between healthy human individuals. Study-wide results and caveats: In having few donors, the study represented limited genetic and exposure-history diversity.

Between the trimmed V and J ends, which lost 1 base and 0 bases, there was a span of 13 bases. This CDR3 is 16 amino acids long. Per the germline V gene, CDR1 is LNHNV and CDR2 is YYDKDF (reference sequence). The data were produced by immunoSEQ multiplex PCR, yet TCRdb's version contains in-frame clones alone and is incomplete. The sample yields millions of clones, roughly 94% seen once. Concerning this clone itself: The antigen remains unidentified.

Sequenced sample: naive CD4+ T cells sorted from blood. The subset was: CD45RA+ positively selected. The chain employs TRBV15 and TRBJ2-7, with a possible D match to TRBD1 (6 bases). This TCR was sampled from a man younger than 30 in good health. CDR3 sequence (DNA): TGTGCCACCAGCAGAGGTGGTGAGGGGGACTCCTACGAGCAGTACTTC. This encodes CATSRGGEGDSYEQYF. The full variable domain, completed using reference TRBV15 and TRBJ2-7, is DAMVIQNPRYQVTQFGKPVTLSCSQTLNHNVMYWYQQKSSQAPKLLFHYYDKDFNNEADTPDNFQSRRPNTSFCFLDIRSPGLGDTAMYLCATSRGGEGDSYEQYFGPGTRLTVT.